The clone carrying this T cell receptor (beta chain) was seen only a few times. Its antigen is unknown. These data belong to a study of beta chain features in type 1 diabetes. Study as a whole: Taken together, all samples contributed approximately 110 million examined sorted cells. Whole-study findings and limits: TCRB repertoires of naive, central memory and Treg cells appeared more similar among patients than among healthy donors. Type 1 diabetes patients had TCRB CDR3s that were shorter (moderately but significantly so) in all four CD4+ subsets. Among type 1 diabetes patients, VDJ junctions had fewer insertions and more deletions.

The ends lost 0 bases at V and 5 bases at J; junction bases unmatched: 11. The germline CDR1 and CDR2 sequences are SGDLS and YYNGEE. The CDR3 has 17 amino acids. The investigators reverse transcribed all of the isolated RNA, so they sequenced expressed TCRB transcripts. Some clones are missing from TCRdb's copy, which holds only in-frame ones; the method was immunoSEQ multiplex PCR. Among about 260,000 clones listed, roughly 70% were seen once. Sequenced input: naive CD4+ T cells from blood. This receptor was taken from a man aged 25-45 years in good health. This chain uses TRBV9 with TRBJ2-7, with 10 bases that match TRBD2. CDR3 in DNA: TGTGCCAGCAGCGTAGGGCTAGCGGGAGCAATGGGTGACGAGCAGTACTTC. Encoded protein: CASSVGLAGAMGDEQYF.